This T cell receptor (beta chain) was found in a study of regulatory T cells in long-lasting Graves disease. Study-wide points: TCR diversity was lower in persistent than newly diagnosed Graves' disease. Only a small sample size was used, which may have cut accuracy.

The CDR3 loop spans 14 amino acids. The germline gives CDR1 DFQATT, CDR2 SNEGSKA (reference sequence). V lost 1 base, J lost 9 bases, and 9 bases stayed unmatched. The time point is: newly diagnosed GD, antithyroid drugs for less than 3 months. PBMC RNA was the source of the TCR library. Building of the TCR beta libraries involved iRepertoire HTBI primers and Arm-PCR of CDR3 regions. One entry per CDR3 protein, called by TCRdb with MiXCR from the multiplex PCR reads. Seen here are about 420,000 distinct CDR3 sequences, about 16% observed once, and the top ten hold about a quarter. Comments on this clonotype: Antigen specificity is unknown.

The data were also submitted as part of a second study, on T cells in Graves' hyperthyroidism and ophthalmopathy. That source reports: An absence of ophthalmopathy progression within 18 months meant stable Graves' hyperthyroidism.

Sequencing was performed on peripheral blood mononuclear cells (PBMCs), taken at new diagnosis, from a patient treated with antithyroid drugs. The clonotype was recovered from a woman aged 18-35 years with Graves disease. The chain employs TRBV20-1 and TRBJ2-1; 7 positions match TRBD2. CDR3 coding DNA: TGCAGTGCTAGAGTGTCTAGCGGACCTCCTGAGCAGTTCTTC. Its protein is CSARVSSGPPEQFF.